This T cell receptor beta chain was observed in a study of monozygotic twins with inflammatory bowel disease. Reanalyzing the 5' RACE reads, TCRdb keeps one entry per CDR3 protein, without DNA. The sample holds about 160,000 distinct CDR3 sequences. The length of the CDR3 is 13 residues. CDR1 is LGHNA, CDR2 YSLEER, per germline. Donors each gave over 2 ml of blood. This clonotype was sampled from a human donor with ulcerative colitis or Crohn's disease, or a healthy co-twin of an affected twin (not recorded which). The genes are TRBV4-3 and TRBJ1-2. The sequencing sample was made of blood. CDR3 sequence reads: CASSQDRAWGYTF.